The rows below give T cell receptor beta chains drawn from one sample of a study of CD8 T cells in ankylosing spondylitis. TCRdb passed the 5' RACE reads through MiXCR, listing each CDR3 protein once. The sample lists about 36,000 distinct CDR3 sequences; 4.5% to 6% were seen once. Source material: blood, either unsorted or a sorted T cell fraction (not recorded which). The source is a male donor with ankylosing spondylitis or in good health (not recorded which). Each CDR3 is given without its conserved first and last residue. The order of the fields is V gene, clone size, CDR3 protein. Size is stated for part of the rows, as once, few or many counts, or as a class when the clone is expanded.

v_call: TRBV5-5
clone_size: many
cdr3_aa: ASSLAWGQPQH

v_call: TRBV5-1
clone_size: .
cdr3_aa: ASSSLGGGVADTQY

v_call: TRBV18
clone_size: many
cdr3_aa: ASSPRGGGNTGELF

v_call: TRBV6-2/TRBV6-3
clone_size: many
cdr3_aa: ASTSSYSAARY

v_call: TRBV19
clone_size: many
cdr3_aa: ASKTHGTSGRVGSKNIQY

v_call: TRBV28
clone_size: many
cdr3_aa: ASSLSLPNEQF

v_call: TRBV24-1
clone_size: many
cdr3_aa: ATRGNSYNEQF

v_call: TRBV4-2
clone_size: many
cdr3_aa: ASSQGRADEKLF

v_call: TRBV6-5
clone_size: many
cdr3_aa: ASRRPGRGGPNTQY

v_call: TRBV5-1
clone_size: many
cdr3_aa: ASSLDYSTDTQY

v_call: TRBV7-8
clone_size: many
cdr3_aa: ASSLARGLGEKLF

v_call: TRBV29-1
clone_size: many
cdr3_aa: SVDRSLDTEAF

v_call: TRBV20-1
clone_size: many
cdr3_aa: SASWSGGAGSQF

v_call: TRBV5-5
clone_size: many
cdr3_aa: ASSVGRPRETQY

v_call: TRBV19
clone_size: many
cdr3_aa: ASRGPGQGPHYEQY

v_call: TRBV25-1
clone_size: many
cdr3_aa: ASRPTGADTQY

v_call: TRBV5-1
clone_size: many
cdr3_aa: ASSPPDSYNEQF

v_call: TRBV5-1
clone_size: many
cdr3_aa: ASSKAEDTEAF

v_call: TRBV20-1
clone_size: .
cdr3_aa: SARLLAGGVKNIQY

v_call: TRBV29-1
clone_size: few
cdr3_aa: SVGSGWGMNTEAF

v_call: TRBV24-1
clone_size: many
cdr3_aa: ATQPLSGNEQF

v_call: TRBV9
clone_size: many
cdr3_aa: ASSGGGWGNQPQH

v_call: TRBV9
clone_size: many
cdr3_aa: ASSVGSGGYEQY

v_call: TRBV7-3
clone_size: many
cdr3_aa: ASSFPASGDYNEQF

v_call: TRBV15
clone_size: many
cdr3_aa: ATSDRDWRETQY

v_call: TRBV24-1
clone_size: many
cdr3_aa: ATSEAGASGETQY

v_call: TRBV3-1
clone_size: medium-sized
cdr3_aa: ASSPYSDWSSTDTQY

v_call: TRBV27
clone_size: many
cdr3_aa: ASSRWVPRTLLAKPYNEQF

v_call: TRBV7-9
clone_size: few
cdr3_aa: ASSLKGLAGPNEQF

v_call: TRBV9
clone_size: many
cdr3_aa: ASSVGAGWNEQF

v_call: TRBV11-1
clone_size: many
cdr3_aa: ASSLALTQY

v_call: TRBV9
clone_size: many
cdr3_aa: ASSVEAASSPEQY

v_call: TRBV29-1
clone_size: many
cdr3_aa: SVEGIRTSGSNEQF

v_call: TRBV6-6
clone_size: many
cdr3_aa: ASSWGLSNEQY

v_call: TRBV7-9
clone_size: many
cdr3_aa: ASLQLSGKNTEAF

v_call: TRBV7-8
clone_size: many
cdr3_aa: ASTLYTGFKETQY

v_call: TRBV18
clone_size: many
cdr3_aa: ASSPGKRSTGELF

v_call: TRBV12-3/TRBV12-4
clone_size: many
cdr3_aa: AIGQGSENIQY

v_call: TRBV10-3
clone_size: many
cdr3_aa: AISVTVSYNEQF

v_call: TRBV29-1
clone_size: many
cdr3_aa: SVGRPDQPQH

v_call: TRBV5-1
clone_size: many
cdr3_aa: ASSDGTPSGSLF

v_call: TRBV20-1
clone_size: many
cdr3_aa: SARDDQFVEAF

v_call: TRBV20-1
clone_size: many
cdr3_aa: SASRGQGETQY

v_call: TRBV18
clone_size: many
cdr3_aa: ASSALQGWGTEAF

v_call: TRBV20-1
clone_size: many
cdr3_aa: SARDGAFTEAF

v_call: TRBV5-1
clone_size: many
cdr3_aa: ASYLGLAEFQETQY

v_call: TRBV27
clone_size: many
cdr3_aa: ASSPDHSGANVLT

v_call: TRBV18
clone_size: many
cdr3_aa: ASSPNSRLAGPETQY

v_call: TRBV7-6
clone_size: .
cdr3_aa: ASSPARDRANNEQF

v_call: TRBV7-2
clone_size: many
cdr3_aa: ASSLERVGGFYEQY

v_call: TRBV18
clone_size: many
cdr3_aa: ASSLTFKTASNQPQH